Listed below are T cell receptor beta chains from one sample, sequenced in a study of beta chain features in type 1 diabetes. Sequencing used immunoSEQ multiplex PCR; TCRdb keeps in-frame clones, though not all of them. Among about 150,000 clones, about 50% were seen once, and the ten largest hold around 0.39%. Sequencing input: Tregs from blood. The receptors here all came from a man aged 18 to 35 in good health. The CDR3 runs from the conserved cysteine through the conserved F or W. Fields, in order: D gene, clone size, J gene, V gene, CDR3 DNA, CDR3 protein. D genes are given only for firm matches. Size is omitted from some rows. Given values are once, few, many or a class for expanded clones.

D gene: TRBD2; clone size: NA; J gene: TRBJ2-1; V gene: TRBV5-4; CDR3 DNA: TGTGCCAGCAGCCTATTCGGACTAGCGGGAGGGGTCTACAATGAGCAGTTCTTC; CDR3 protein: CASSLFGLAGGVYNEQFF
D gene: TRBD1; clone size: NA; J gene: TRBJ1-6; V gene: TRBV2; CDR3 DNA: TGTGCCAGCAGTTTCACAGGGGATTATAATTCACCCCTCCACTTT; CDR3 protein: CASSFTGDYNSPLHF
D gene: NA; clone size: NA; J gene: TRBJ1-5; V gene: TRBV18; CDR3 DNA: TGTGCCAGCTCACCGATCGCGGGACCCCAGCATTTT; CDR3 protein: CASSPIAGPQHF
D gene: NA; clone size: once; J gene: TRBJ2-3; V gene: TRBV28; CDR3 DNA: TGTGCCAGCAGTCCAGGAGGGGTTACGGATACGCAGTATTTT; CDR3 protein: CASSPGGVTDTQYF
D gene: TRBD1; clone size: few; J gene: TRBJ2-1; V gene: TRBV5-1; CDR3 DNA: TGCGCCAGCAGCGCCCAAGGACAGGGCTACGATGAGCAGTTCTTC; CDR3 protein: CASSAQGQGYDEQFF
D gene: NA; clone size: NA; J gene: TRBJ2-3; V gene: TRBV6-5; CDR3 DNA: TGTGCCAGCAGGGCTAGAGATACGCAGTATTTT; CDR3 protein: CASRARDTQYF
D gene: TRBD1; clone size: few; J gene: TRBJ1-5; V gene: TRBV6-5; CDR3 DNA: TGTGCCAGCAGTTACTGGACAGGGGGCAATCAGCCCCAGCATTTT; CDR3 protein: CASSYWTGGNQPQHF
D gene: TRBD1; clone size: once; J gene: TRBJ1-5; V gene: TRBV18; CDR3 DNA: TGTGCCAGCTCACTCGGACAGGGGTTCAATCAGCCCCAGCATTTT; CDR3 protein: CASSLGQGFNQPQHF
D gene: TRBD2; clone size: NA; J gene: TRBJ2-7; V gene: TRBV7-2; CDR3 DNA: TGTGCCAGCAGCCTCCGTACTAGCGGGTCCTCCTACGAGCAGTACTTC; CDR3 protein: CASSLRTSGSSYEQYF
D gene: NA; clone size: few; J gene: TRBJ1-2; V gene: TRBV29-1; CDR3 DNA: TGCAGCGTGTCCCGGGAGTTCTATGGCTACACCTTC; CDR3 protein: CSVSREFYGYTF
D gene: NA; clone size: NA; J gene: TRBJ2-3; V gene: TRBV7-2; CDR3 DNA: TGTGCCAGCAGCTTAGTCTACACAGATACGCAGTATTTT; CDR3 protein: CASSLVYTDTQYF
D gene: NA; clone size: NA; J gene: TRBJ1-2; V gene: TRBV6-5; CDR3 DNA: TGTGCCAGCAGTTACGGGAGATATGGCTACACCTTC; CDR3 protein: CASSYGRYGYTF
D gene: TRBD1; clone size: NA; J gene: TRBJ1-2; V gene: TRBV15; CDR3 DNA: TGTGCCACCAGCAGAAACTTACAGGGGGGCTACACCTTC; CDR3 protein: CATSRNLQGGYTF
D gene: NA; clone size: NA; J gene: TRBJ1-5; V gene: TRBV28; CDR3 DNA: TGTGCCAGCAGTGACCCGGGACTAAATCAGCCCCAGCATTTT; CDR3 protein: CASSDPGLNQPQHF
D gene: NA; clone size: NA; J gene: TRBJ2-1; V gene: TRBV28; CDR3 DNA: TGTGCCAGCAGTTTGGAGGATGGGAGCTCCTACAATGAGCAGTTCTTC; CDR3 protein: CASSLEDGSSYNEQFF
D gene: TRBD2; clone size: NA; J gene: TRBJ2-3; V gene: TRBV27; CDR3 DNA: TGTGCCAGCAGTACTAGCGGTTCGAATACGCAGTATTTT; CDR3 protein: CASSTSGSNTQYF
D gene: TRBD1; clone size: NA; J gene: TRBJ1-3; V gene: TRBV2; CDR3 DNA: TGTGCCAGCAGGCCCGGACAGGGGGGAAACACCATATATTTT; CDR3 protein: CASRPGQGGNTIYF
D gene: NA; clone size: NA; J gene: TRBJ1-1; V gene: TRBV5-1; CDR3 DNA: TGCGCCAGCAGCTTAGGACATATGAACACTGAAGCTTTCTTT; CDR3 protein: CASSLGHMNTEAFF
D gene: TRBD2; clone size: NA; J gene: TRBJ2-7; V gene: TRBV9; CDR3 DNA: TGTGCCAGCAGCCCCAGCGGGAGGGCCTGGTACGAGCAGTACTTC; CDR3 protein: CASSPSGRAWYEQYF
D gene: NA; clone size: NA; J gene: TRBJ1-2; V gene: TRBV15; CDR3 DNA: TGTGCCACCAGCCCCGGAGACCTGAGGGGCTACACCTTC; CDR3 protein: CATSPGDLRGYTF
D gene: NA; clone size: NA; J gene: TRBJ2-7; V gene: TRBV5-5; CDR3 DNA: TGTGCCAGCAGCTTGACGGGAAACGAGCAGTACTTC; CDR3 protein: CASSLTGNEQYF
D gene: NA; clone size: NA; J gene: TRBJ2-7; V gene: TRBV5-4; CDR3 DNA: TGTGCCAGCAGCTTCGGTAGCCCCCCCTACGAGCAGTACTTC; CDR3 protein: CASSFGSPPYEQYF
D gene: NA; clone size: NA; J gene: TRBJ2-3; V gene: TRBV7-8; CDR3 DNA: TGTGCCAGCAGCTTAGACAGACCAGATACGCAGTATTTT; CDR3 protein: CASSLDRPDTQYF
D gene: NA; clone size: few; J gene: TRBJ2-7; V gene: TRBV13; CDR3 DNA: TGTGCCAGCAGCGGCGGTACCGGGGTAGGCGAGCAGTACTTC; CDR3 protein: CASSGGTGVGEQYF
D gene: TRBD2; clone size: NA; J gene: TRBJ2-1; V gene: TRBV9; CDR3 DNA: TGTGCCAGCAGCGTAGTTGGGACTAGTAATGAGCAGTTCTTC; CDR3 protein: CASSVVGTSNEQFF
D gene: NA; clone size: NA; J gene: TRBJ2-2; V gene: TRBV5-1; CDR3 DNA: TGCGCCAGCAGTCGCACGGGGGACTGGGAGCTGTTTTTT; CDR3 protein: CASSRTGDWELFF
D gene: NA; clone size: NA; J gene: TRBJ2-5; V gene: TRBV15; CDR3 DNA: TGTGCCACCAGCAGGGTGGGGAGGCAAGAGACCCAGTACTTC; CDR3 protein: CATSRVGRQETQYF
D gene: TRBD2; clone size: NA; J gene: TRBJ2-1; V gene: TRBV4-3; CDR3 DNA: TGCGCCAGCAGCCTTTGGACTAGCGGGAGTGCCTACAATGAGCAGTTCTTC; CDR3 protein: CASSLWTSGSAYNEQFF
D gene: NA; clone size: NA; J gene: TRBJ2-6; V gene: TRBV19; CDR3 DNA: TGTGCCAGTAGTCGGGGGTCTGGGGCCAACGTCCTGACTTTC; CDR3 protein: CASSRGSGANVLTF
D gene: TRBD2; clone size: NA; J gene: TRBJ2-1; V gene: TRBV9; CDR3 DNA: TGTGCCAGCAGGGCCACCGCAGCGGGGGGGTACAATGAGCAGTTCTTC; CDR3 protein: CASRATAAGGYNEQFF
D gene: NA; clone size: NA; J gene: TRBJ1-5; V gene: TRBV7-8; CDR3 DNA: TGTGCCAGCAGCACAGGCCGGGGCAGGGGTAGGACTCAGCCCCAGCATTTT; CDR3 protein: CASSTGRGRGRTQPQHF
D gene: TRBD2; clone size: NA; J gene: TRBJ2-3; V gene: TRBV18; CDR3 DNA: TGTGCCAGCTCACCGTGGACTAGCGGGAATACAGATACGCAGTATTTT; CDR3 protein: CASSPWTSGNTDTQYF
D gene: TRBD1; clone size: NA; J gene: TRBJ1-2; V gene: TRBV28; CDR3 DNA: TGTGCCAGCAGGGGACAGACCTTTGGTGGCTACACCTTC; CDR3 protein: CASRGQTFGGYTF
D gene: NA; clone size: NA; J gene: TRBJ2-3; V gene: TRBV2; CDR3 DNA: TGTGCCAGCAGTCCGGGACTTTCAGATACGCAGTATTTT; CDR3 protein: CASSPGLSDTQYF
D gene: NA; clone size: NA; J gene: TRBJ1-5; V gene: TRBV30; CDR3 DNA: TGTGCCTGGAGTCCCGCGGGGGACGGGTTCAATCAGCCCCAGCATTTT; CDR3 protein: CAWSPAGDGFNQPQHF
D gene: NA; clone size: NA; J gene: TRBJ1-2; V gene: TRBV29-1; CDR3 DNA: TGCAGCGCGCAGACAGGTGGGAGCTGGAACTATGGCTACACCTTC; CDR3 protein: CSAQTGGSWNYGYTF
D gene: NA; clone size: NA; J gene: TRBJ1-2; V gene: TRBV10-3; CDR3 DNA: TGTGCCATCACCGGGAGCCGGGGAGGCTACACCTTC; CDR3 protein: CAITGSRGGYTF
D gene: NA; clone size: NA; J gene: TRBJ2-6; V gene: TRBV5-1; CDR3 DNA: TGCGCCAGCAGCTTTCAGGGTATTGCTGGGGCCAACGTCCTGACTTTC; CDR3 protein: CASSFQGIAGANVLTF
D gene: TRBD2; clone size: NA; J gene: TRBJ2-7; V gene: TRBV5-1; CDR3 DNA: TGCGCCAGCAGCTCGACTAGCGGCCTGCACGAGCAGTACTTC; CDR3 protein: CASSSTSGLHEQYF